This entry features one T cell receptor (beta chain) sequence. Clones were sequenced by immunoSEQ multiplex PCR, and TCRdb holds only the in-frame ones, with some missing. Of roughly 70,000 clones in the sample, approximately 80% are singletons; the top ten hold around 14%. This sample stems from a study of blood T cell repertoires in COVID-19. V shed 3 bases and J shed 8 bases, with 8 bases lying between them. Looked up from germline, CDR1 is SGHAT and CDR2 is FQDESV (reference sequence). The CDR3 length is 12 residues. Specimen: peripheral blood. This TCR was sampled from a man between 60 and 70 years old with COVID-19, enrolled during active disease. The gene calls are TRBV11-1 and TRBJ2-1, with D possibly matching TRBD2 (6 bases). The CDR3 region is CASSFERDEQFF. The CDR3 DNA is TGTGCCAGCAGCTTCGAGCGGGATGAGCAGTTCTTC. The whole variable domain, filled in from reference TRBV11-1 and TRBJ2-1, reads EAEVAQSPRYKITEKSQAVAFWCDPISGHATLYWYRQILGQGPELLVQFQDESVVDDSQLPKDRFSAERLKGVDSTLKIQPAELGDSAMYLCASSFERDEQFFGPGTRLTVL.